The T cell receptor beta chain under discussion was sequenced for a study of blood T cells in healthy people across ages. General study results and limits: More naive CD4+ cells and higher diversity were found in long-lived than in aged donors.

This clonotype has only a few counts. The target antigen is unknown. Healthy individuals of Caucasian origin from Russia, aged roughly 6 to 100, served as donors. The authors ran a second PCR of 7 to 11 cycles using a sample-barcoded 5' primer and a J-beta primer mix. Via MiXCR, TCRdb re-called the 5' RACE reads, giving one row per CDR3 protein. The repertoire consists of 1.8 million or so distinct CDR3 sequences, with about 39% occurring once and the leading ten covering roughly 23%. The source is a human donor in good health. What was sequenced was blood.

The CDR3 region has the DNA TGTGCCACCAGCAGAGGCCCAGAGGGGGTGGGGGATGAGCAGTTCTTC. Protein: CATSRGPEGVGDEQFF. V gene TRBV15 combines with J gene TRBJ2-1, with D perhaps TRBD1 (6 bases). CDR3 length: 16 amino acids. Trimming shortened V by 1 base and J by 8 bases, and 18 bases separated the two germline ends. Germline lookup yields CDR1 LNHNV and CDR2 YYDKDF (reference sequence).